What follows describes a single T cell receptor beta chain. This entry belongs to a study of identifying expanded T cells in peripheral blood. Some clones are missing from TCRdb's copy, which holds only in-frame ones; the method was immunoSEQ multiplex PCR. This table holds 100,000 or so clones, around nine tenths found once. CDR3 size: 15 residues. Germline V gene lookup returns CDR1 SGHAT and CDR2 FQNNGV. J was trimmed by 4 bases and V by 1 base; bases with no gene match: 3. This clonotype was sampled from a person aged 18 to 70 in good health. This chain uses TRBV11-2 with TRBJ1-5; 8 nucleotides match TRBD1. The sample comprised blood. As DNA, the CDR3 is TGTGCCAGCAGCTTAGGACAGGGGTGGAATCAGCCCCAGCATTTT. Translated, it gives CASSLGQGWNQPQHF.